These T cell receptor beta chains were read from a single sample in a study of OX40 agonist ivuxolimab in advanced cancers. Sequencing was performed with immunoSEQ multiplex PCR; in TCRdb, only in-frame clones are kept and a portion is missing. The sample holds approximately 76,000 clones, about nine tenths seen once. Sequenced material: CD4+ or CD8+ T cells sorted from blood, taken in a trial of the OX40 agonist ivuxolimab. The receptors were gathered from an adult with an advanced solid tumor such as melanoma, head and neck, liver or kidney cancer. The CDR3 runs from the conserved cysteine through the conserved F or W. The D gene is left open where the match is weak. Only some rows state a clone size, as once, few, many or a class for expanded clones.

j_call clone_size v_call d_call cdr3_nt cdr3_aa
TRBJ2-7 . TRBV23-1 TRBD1 TGCGCCAGCAGTCAATCGAAATTACGGCAGGGGGCCGCCGAGCAGTACTTC CASSQSKLRQGAAEQYF
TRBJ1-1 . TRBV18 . TGTGCCAGCTCACCAACCAGACTTGAAGCTTTCTTT CASSPTRLEAFF
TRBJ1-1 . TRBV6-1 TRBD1 TGTGCCAGCAGAAGGGGGGACAGGGCGGTTTCTGAAGCTTTCTTT CASRRGDRAVSEAFF
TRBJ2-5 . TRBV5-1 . TGCGCCAGCAGCGGATCGGGAGCGGGAGAGACCCAGTACTTC CASSGSGAGETQYF
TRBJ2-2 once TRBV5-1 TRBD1 TGCGCCAGCAGCTACGACAGGGGGAAGTCCGGGGAGCTGTTTTTT CASSYDRGKSGELFF
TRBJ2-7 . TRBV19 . TGTGCCAGTAGTATAGGTCCGGACTACGAGCAGTACTTC CASSIGPDYEQYF
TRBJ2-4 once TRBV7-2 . TGTGCCAGCAGCCCCTCCAACATTCAGTACTTC CASSPSNIQYF
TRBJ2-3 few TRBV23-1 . TGCGCCAGCAGTCAATCGGTCCAGGGGATGGCCGCAGATACGCAGTATTTT CASSQSVQGMAADTQYF
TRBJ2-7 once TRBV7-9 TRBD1 TGTGCCAGCAGCCGACAGGGGATAGGGTCCTACGAGCAGTACTTC CASSRQGIGSYEQYF
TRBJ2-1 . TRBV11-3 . TGTGCCAGCAGCATACAGGGCTCGAATGAGCAGTTCTTC CASSIQGSNEQFF
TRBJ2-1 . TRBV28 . TGTGCCAGCAGCCAACCCGACAGAGACGAGCAGTTCTTC CASSQPDRDEQFF
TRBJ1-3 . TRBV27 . TGTGCCAGCAGTTTACGAGGGGCTGGAAACACCATATATTTT CASSLRGAGNTIYF
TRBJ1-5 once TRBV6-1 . TGTGCCAGCAGTGTAGGGAGGAATAGCAATCAGCCCCAGCATTTT CASSVGRNSNQPQHF
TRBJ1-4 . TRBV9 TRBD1 TGTGCCAGCAGCCCTCCCGCGGGACAGGGGTCGGAAAAACTGTTTTTT CASSPPAGQGSEKLFF
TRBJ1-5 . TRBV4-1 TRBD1 TGCGCCAGCAGCGCTCTCGCGACAGGGAATAGTCAGCCCCAGCATTTT CASSALATGNSQPQHF
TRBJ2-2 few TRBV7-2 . TGTGCCAGCAGCTTAGGGGCAGGGAACACCGGGGAGCTGTTTTTT CASSLGAGNTGELFF
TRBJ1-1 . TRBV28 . TGTGCCATCGGAGGTATCCCGGAAGCTTTCTTT CAIGGIPEAFF
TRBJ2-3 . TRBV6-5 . TGTGCCAGCAGTACCCTACAGGGCCCCGGGGATACGCAGTATTTT CASSTLQGPGDTQYF
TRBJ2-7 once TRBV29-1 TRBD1 TGCAGCGTGAGAGGACAGGGAAGGGGCGAGCAGTACTTC CSVRGQGRGEQYF
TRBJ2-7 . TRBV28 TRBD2 TGTGCCAGCAGTAGGCTGGGGACCGGGGGGAACGAGCAGTACTTC CASSRLGTGGNEQYF
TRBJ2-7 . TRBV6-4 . TGTGCCAGCAGTGAGCCTCGGCGGCAGGCCTTCTACGAGCAGTACTTC CASSEPRRQAFYEQYF
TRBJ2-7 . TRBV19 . TGTGCCAGTAGTGGTAGCGGAAGCTCCTACGAGCAGTACTTC CASSGSGSSYEQYF
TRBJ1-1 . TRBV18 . TGTGCCAGCTCACCACCTAAGGGGGGGAACACTGAAGCTTTCTTT CASSPPKGGNTEAFF
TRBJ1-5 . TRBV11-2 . TGTGCCAGCAGCCCTAGTAGCAATCAGCCCCAGCATTTT CASSPSSNQPQHF
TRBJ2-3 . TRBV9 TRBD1 TGTGCCAGCAGCGCCCGGACAGGGGGCGCGTCAGATACGCAGTATTTT CASSARTGGASDTQYF
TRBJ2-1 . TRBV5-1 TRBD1 TGCGCCAGCAGCTTTCGGACAGGGGGCAACGGTGAGCAGTTCTTC CASSFRTGGNGEQFF
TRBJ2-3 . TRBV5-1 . TGCGCCAGCGGCGGATACCGGGCCTCAGATACGCAGTATTTT CASGGYRASDTQYF
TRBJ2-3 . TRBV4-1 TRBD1 TGCGCCAGCAGCCGCACAGGGGGCGCGTTGGATACGCAGTATTTT CASSRTGGALDTQYF
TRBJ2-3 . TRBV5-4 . TGTGCCAGCAGCTTAACAGGCACAGATACGCAGTATTTT CASSLTGTDTQYF
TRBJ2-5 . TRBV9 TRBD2 TGTGCCAGCAGCCCCGGACTAGCGGGGGGGCAGGAGACCCAGTACTTC CASSPGLAGGQETQYF
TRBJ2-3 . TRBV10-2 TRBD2 TGCGCCAGCAGTTCTAGCGGGAGGGCAGATACGCAGTATTTT CASSSSGRADTQYF
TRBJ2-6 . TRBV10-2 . TGCGCCAGCAGTGAATCCGACAGCTCTGGGGCCAACGTCCTGACTTTC CASSESDSSGANVLTF
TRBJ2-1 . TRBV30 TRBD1 TGTGCCTGGGGGCAACAGGGGCCGGGCGATGAGCAGTTCTTC CAWGQQGPGDEQFF
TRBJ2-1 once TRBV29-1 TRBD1 TGCAGCGTATCCGGGACAGGGGTCAATGAGCAGTTCTTC CSVSGTGVNEQFF
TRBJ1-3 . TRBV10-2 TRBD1 TGCGCCAGCAGACAGGGGCAGGCTGGAAACACCATATATTTT CASRQGQAGNTIYF
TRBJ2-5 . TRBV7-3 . TGTGCCAGCTCCCGAATGGGGGCGGGGGAGACCCAGTACTTC CASSRMGAGETQYF
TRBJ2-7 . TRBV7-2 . TGTGCCAGCAGCTTTGCAGGGGTGACCGAGCAGTACTTC CASSFAGVTEQYF
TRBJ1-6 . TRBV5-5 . TGTGCCAGCAGCTGGGGGACAACGTATAATTCACCCCTCCACTTT CASSWGTTYNSPLHF
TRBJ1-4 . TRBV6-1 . TGTGCCAGCAGGCGGACGTTAAATGAAAAACTGTTTTTT CASRRTLNEKLFF
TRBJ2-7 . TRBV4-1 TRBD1 TGCGCCAGCAGCGAGCCGACAGGGCCCTACGAGCAGTACTTC CASSEPTGPYEQYF
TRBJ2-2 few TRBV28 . TGTGCCACCGAGAGTACCGCGAACACCGGGGAGCTGTTTTTT CATESTANTGELFF
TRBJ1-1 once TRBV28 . TGTGCCAGCAGGAGCGACAACGGTGAAGCTTTCTTT CASRSDNGEAFF
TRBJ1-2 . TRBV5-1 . TGCGCCAGCAGCGGTGGGTATGGCTACACCTTC CASSGGYGYTF
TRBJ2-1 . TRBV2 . TGTGCCAGCATGCCGCGTAGCTACAATGAGCAGTTCTTC CASMPRSYNEQFF
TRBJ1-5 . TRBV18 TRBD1 TGTGCCAGCTCACGGGACGGGACAGTCAATCAGCCCCAGCATTTT CASSRDGTVNQPQHF
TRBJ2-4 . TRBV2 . TGTGCCAGCAAGGGGTCGGACGCCAAAAACATTCAGTACTTC CASKGSDAKNIQYF
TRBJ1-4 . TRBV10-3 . TGTGCCATCAGTGAAAAGCTGGTTGAAAAACTGTTTTTT CAISEKLVEKLFF
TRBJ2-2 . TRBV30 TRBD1 TGTGCCTGGAGCAAAGGACAGGGGTCGGTCGGGGAGCTGTTTTTT CAWSKGQGSVGELFF
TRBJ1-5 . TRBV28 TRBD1 TGTGCCAGCAGTTTATGGGGGACAGCCAATCAGCCCCAGCATTTT CASSLWGTANQPQHF
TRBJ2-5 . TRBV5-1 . TGCGCCAGCAGCTACGGGCCGCGGGAGACCCAGTACTTC CASSYGPRETQYF
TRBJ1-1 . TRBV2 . TGTGCCAGCAGTCCCACGGGGACGGAGAACACTGAAGCTTTCTTT CASSPTGTENTEAFF
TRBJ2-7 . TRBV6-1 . TGTGCCAGCAGTGAAGTGAAGGTGGCAACGGGAGAGCAGTACTTC CASSEVKVATGEQYF